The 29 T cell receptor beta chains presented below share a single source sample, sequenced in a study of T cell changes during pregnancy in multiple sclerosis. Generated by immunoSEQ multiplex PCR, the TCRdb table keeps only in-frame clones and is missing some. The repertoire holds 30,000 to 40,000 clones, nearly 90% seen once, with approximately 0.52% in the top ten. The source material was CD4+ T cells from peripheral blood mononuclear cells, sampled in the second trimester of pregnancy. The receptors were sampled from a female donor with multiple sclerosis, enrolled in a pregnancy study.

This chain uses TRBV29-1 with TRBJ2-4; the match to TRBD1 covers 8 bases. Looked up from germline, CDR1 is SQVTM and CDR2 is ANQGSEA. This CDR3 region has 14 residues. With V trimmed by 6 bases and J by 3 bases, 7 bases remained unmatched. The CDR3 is CSVGTGPSKNIQYF. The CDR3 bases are TGCAGCGTAGGGACAGGACCGAGCAAAAACATTCAGTACTTC. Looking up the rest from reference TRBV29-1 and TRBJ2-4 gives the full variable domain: SAVISQKPSRDICQRGTSLTIQCQVDSQVTMMFWYRQQPGQSLTLIATANQGSEATYESGFVIDKFPISRPNLTFSTLTVSNMSPEDSSIYLCSVGTGPSKNIQYFGAGTRLSVL.

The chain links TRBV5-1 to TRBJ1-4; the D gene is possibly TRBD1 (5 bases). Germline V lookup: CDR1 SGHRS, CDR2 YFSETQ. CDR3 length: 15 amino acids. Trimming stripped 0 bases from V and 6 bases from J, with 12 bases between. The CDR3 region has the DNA TGCGCCAGCAGCTTGGAGGGCAGGGCTGATGAAAAACTGTTTTTT. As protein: CASSLEGRADEKLFF.

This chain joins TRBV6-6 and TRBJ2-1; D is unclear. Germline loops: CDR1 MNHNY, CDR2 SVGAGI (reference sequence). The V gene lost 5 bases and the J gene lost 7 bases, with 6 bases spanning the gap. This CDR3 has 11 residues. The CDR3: CASSEFNEQFF. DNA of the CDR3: TGTGCCAGCAGTGAGTTTAATGAGCAGTTCTTC.

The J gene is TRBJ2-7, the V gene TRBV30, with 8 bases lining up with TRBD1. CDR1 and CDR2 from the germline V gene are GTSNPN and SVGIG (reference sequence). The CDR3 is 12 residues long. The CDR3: CALRTGIHEQYF. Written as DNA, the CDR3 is TGTGCACTCCGGACAGGGATCCACGAGCAGTACTTC.

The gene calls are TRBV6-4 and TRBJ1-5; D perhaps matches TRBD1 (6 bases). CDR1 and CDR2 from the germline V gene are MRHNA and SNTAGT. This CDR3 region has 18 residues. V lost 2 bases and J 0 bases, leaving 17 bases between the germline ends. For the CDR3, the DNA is TGTGCCAGCAGTGACGGTTGTCTGCAGGGGCCTAGCAATCAGCCCCAGCATTTT. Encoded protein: CASSDGCLQGPSNQPQHF.

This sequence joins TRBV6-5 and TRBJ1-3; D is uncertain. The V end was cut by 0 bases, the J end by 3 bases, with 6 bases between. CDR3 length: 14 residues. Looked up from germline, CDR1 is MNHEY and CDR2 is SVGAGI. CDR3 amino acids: CASSYSRVGNTIYF. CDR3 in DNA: TGTGCCAGCAGTTACTCGCGGGTTGGAAACACCATATATTTT.

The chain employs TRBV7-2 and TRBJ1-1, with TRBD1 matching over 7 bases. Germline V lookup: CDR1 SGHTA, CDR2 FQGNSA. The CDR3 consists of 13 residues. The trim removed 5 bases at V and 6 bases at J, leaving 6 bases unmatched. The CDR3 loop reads CASSHSGTAEAFF. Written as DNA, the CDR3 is TGTGCCAGCAGCCATTCCGGGACAGCTGAAGCTTTCTTT.

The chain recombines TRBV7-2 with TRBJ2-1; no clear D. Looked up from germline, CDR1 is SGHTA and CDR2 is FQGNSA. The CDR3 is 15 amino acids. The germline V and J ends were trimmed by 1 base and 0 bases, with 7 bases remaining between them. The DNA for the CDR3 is TGTGCCAGCAGCTTAGACGCGAGCTCCTACAATGAGCAGTTCTTC. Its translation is CASSLDASSYNEQFF. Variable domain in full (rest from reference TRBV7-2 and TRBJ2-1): GAGVSQSPSNKVTEKGKDVELRCDPISGHTALYWYRQSLGQGLEFLIYFQGNSAPDKSGLPSDRFSAERTGGSVSTLTIQRTQQEDSAVYLCASSLDASSYNEQFFGPGTRLTVL.

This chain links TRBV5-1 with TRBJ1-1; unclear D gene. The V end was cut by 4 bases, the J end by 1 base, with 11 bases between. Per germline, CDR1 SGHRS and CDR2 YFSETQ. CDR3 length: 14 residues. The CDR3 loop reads CASSRGSANTEAFF. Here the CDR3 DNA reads TGCGCCAGCAGCCGCGGGTCCGCGAACACTGAAGCTTTCTTT.

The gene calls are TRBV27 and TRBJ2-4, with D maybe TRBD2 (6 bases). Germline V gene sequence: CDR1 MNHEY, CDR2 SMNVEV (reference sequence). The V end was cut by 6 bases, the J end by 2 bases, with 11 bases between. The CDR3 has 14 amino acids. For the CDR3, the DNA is TGTGCCAGCAGCGCCCTAGCGACCAAAAACATTCAGTACTTC. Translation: CASSALATKNIQYF.

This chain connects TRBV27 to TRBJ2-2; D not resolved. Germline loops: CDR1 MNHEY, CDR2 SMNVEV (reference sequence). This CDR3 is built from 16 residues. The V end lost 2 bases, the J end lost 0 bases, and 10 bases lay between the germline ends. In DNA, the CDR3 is TGTGCCAGCAGTTTAGGAGCCTCAGCGAACACCGGGGAGCTGTTTTTT. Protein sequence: CASSLGASANTGELFF.

The CDR3 loop reads CASAGLFNTGELFF. The CDR3 DNA reads TGTGCCAGTGCAGGGCTCTTCAACACCGGGGAGCTGTTTTTT. V is TRBV19 and J is TRBJ2-2, with a tentative D call TRBD1 (5 bases). The V gene lost 8 bases and the J gene lost 2 bases, with 12 bases spanning the gap. The CDR3 contains 14 residues. Germline values: CDR1 LNHDA, CDR2 SQIVND (reference sequence).

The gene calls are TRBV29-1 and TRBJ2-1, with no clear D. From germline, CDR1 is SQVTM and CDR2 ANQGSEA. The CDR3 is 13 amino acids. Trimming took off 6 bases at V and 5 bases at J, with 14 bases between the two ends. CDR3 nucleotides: TGCAGCGTCACTACCTTCGCAAACAATGAGCAGTTCTTC. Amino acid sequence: CSVTTFANNEQFF.

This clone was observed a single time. CDR3 region: CASTGTVNEKLFF. In DNA form, the CDR3 reads TGTGCCAGCACCGGGACAGTTAATGAAAAACTGTTTTTT. The chain carries TRBV21-1 and TRBJ1-4; the table gives TRBD1 as D, unverified against the DNA. TRBV21-1 is classified as a pseudogene. CDR3 length equals 13 residues.

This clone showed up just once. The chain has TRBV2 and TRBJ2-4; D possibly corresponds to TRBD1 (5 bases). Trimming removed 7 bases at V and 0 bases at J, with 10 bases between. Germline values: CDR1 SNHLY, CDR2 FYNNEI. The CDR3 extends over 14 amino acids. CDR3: CASKQGVAKNIQYF. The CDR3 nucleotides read TGTGCCAGCAAGCAGGGCGTAGCCAAAAACATTCAGTACTTC. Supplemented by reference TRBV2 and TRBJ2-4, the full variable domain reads EPEVTQTPSHQVTQMGQEVILRCVPISNHLYFYWYRQILGQKVEFLVSFYNNEISEKSEIFDDQFSVERPDGSNFTLKIRSTKLEDSAMYFCASKQGVAKNIQYFGAGTRLSVL.

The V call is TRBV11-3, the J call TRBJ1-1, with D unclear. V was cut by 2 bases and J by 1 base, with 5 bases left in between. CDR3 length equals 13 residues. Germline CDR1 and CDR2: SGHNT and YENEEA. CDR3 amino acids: CASSLSRNTEAFF. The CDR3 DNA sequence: TGTGCCAGCAGCTTATCCCGGAACACTGAAGCTTTCTTT.

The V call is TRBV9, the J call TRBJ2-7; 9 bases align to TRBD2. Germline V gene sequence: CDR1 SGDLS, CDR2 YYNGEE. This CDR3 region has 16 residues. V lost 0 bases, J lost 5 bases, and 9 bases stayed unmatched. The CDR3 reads CASSVAMLAGLNEQYF. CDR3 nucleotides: TGTGCCAGCAGCGTAGCTATGCTAGCGGGACTCAACGAGCAGTACTTC.

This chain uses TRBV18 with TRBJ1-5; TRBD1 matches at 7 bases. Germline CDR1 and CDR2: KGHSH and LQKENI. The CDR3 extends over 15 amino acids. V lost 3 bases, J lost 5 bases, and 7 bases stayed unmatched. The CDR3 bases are TGTGCCAGCTCACCCTCCGGACAGGCTTATCAGCCCCAGCATTTT. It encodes CASSPSGQAYQPQHF.

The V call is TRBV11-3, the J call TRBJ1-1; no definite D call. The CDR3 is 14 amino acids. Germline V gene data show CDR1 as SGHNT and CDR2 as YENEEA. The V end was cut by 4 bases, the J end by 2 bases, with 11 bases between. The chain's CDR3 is CASSSRGQNTEAFF. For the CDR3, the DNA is TGTGCCAGCAGCTCGCGGGGTCAAAACACTGAAGCTTTCTTT.

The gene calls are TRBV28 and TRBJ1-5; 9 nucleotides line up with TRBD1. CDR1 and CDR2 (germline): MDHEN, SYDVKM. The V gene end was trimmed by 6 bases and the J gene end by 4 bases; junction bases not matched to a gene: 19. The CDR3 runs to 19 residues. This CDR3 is CASRYTKPGQGERNQPQHF. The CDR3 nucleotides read TGTGCCAGCAGATATACTAAGCCGGGACAGGGAGAAAGGAATCAGCCCCAGCATTTT.

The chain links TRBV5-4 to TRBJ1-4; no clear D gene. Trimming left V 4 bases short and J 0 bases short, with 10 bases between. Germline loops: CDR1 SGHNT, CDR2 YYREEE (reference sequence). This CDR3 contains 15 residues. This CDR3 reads CASSPSQATNEKLFF. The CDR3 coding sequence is TGTGCCAGCAGCCCAAGCCAGGCAACTAATGAAAAACTGTTTTTT.

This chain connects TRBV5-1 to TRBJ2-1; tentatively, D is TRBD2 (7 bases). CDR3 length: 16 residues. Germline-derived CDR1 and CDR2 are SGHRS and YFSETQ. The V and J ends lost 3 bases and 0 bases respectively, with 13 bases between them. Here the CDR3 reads CASSWGGANSYNEQFF. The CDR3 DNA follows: TGCGCCAGCAGCTGGGGGGGGGCGAACTCCTACAATGAGCAGTTCTTC.

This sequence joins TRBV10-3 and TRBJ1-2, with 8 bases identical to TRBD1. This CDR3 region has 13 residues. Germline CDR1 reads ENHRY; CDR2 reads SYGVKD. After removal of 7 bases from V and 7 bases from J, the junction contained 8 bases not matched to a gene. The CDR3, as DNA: TGTGCCATCAAAAATGACAGGGGAGCTGGCTACACCTTC. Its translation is CAIKNDRGAGYTF.

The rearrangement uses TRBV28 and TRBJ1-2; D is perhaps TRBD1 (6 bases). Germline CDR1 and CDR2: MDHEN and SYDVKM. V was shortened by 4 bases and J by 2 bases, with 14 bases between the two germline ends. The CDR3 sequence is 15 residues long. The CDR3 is CASSSTSTGNYGYTF. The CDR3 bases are TGTGCCAGCAGTTCTACCTCGACAGGAAACTATGGCTACACCTTC.

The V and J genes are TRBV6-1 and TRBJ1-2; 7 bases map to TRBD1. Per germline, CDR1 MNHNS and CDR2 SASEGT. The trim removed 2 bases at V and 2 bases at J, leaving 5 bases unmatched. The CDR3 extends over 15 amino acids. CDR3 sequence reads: CASSETPGQNYGYTF. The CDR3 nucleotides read TGTGCCAGCAGTGAAACACCGGGACAGAACTATGGCTACACCTTC.

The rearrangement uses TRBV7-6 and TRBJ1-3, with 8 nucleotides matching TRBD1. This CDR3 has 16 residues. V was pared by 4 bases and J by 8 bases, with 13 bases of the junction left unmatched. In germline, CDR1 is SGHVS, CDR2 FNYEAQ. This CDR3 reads CASSSRQGQQGYTIYF. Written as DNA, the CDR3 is TGTGCCAGCAGCTCGCGACAGGGGCAACAAGGTTACACCATATATTTT.

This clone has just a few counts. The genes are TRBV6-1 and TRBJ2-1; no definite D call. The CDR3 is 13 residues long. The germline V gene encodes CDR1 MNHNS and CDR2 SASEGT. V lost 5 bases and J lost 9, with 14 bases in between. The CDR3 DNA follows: TGTGCCAGCAGTCAATTCCGACTGGGTGAGCAGTTCTTC. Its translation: CASSQFRLGEQFF.

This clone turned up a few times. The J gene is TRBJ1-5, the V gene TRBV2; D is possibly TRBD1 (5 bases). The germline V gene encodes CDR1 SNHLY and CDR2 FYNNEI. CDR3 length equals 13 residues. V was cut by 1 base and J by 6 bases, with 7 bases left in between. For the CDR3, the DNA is TGTGCCAGCAGTGAAGAAAGGGGTCAGCCCCAGCATTTT. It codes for CASSEERGQPQHF.

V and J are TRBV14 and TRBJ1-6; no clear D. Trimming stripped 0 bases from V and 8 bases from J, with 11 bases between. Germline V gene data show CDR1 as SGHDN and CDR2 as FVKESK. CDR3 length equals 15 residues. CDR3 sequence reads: CASSQDPHRYSPLHF. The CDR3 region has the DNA TGTGCCAGCAGCCAAGATCCTCACAGATATTCACCCCTCCACTTT.